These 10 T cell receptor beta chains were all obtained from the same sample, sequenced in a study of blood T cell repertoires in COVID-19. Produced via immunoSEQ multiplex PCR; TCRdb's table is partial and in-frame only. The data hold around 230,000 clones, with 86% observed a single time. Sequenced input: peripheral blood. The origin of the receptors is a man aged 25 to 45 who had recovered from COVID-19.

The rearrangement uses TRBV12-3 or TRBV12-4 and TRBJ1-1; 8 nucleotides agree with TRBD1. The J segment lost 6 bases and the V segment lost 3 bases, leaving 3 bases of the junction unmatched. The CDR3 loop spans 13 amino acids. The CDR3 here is CASSFDRGPEAFF. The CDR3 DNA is TGTGCCAGCAGTTTCGACAGGGGACCTGAAGCTTTCTTT.

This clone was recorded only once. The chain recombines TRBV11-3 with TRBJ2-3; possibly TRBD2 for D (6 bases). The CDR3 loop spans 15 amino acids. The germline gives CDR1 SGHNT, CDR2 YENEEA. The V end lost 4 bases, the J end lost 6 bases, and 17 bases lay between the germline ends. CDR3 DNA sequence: TGTGCCAGCAGCTCCCACCGAGGGAGGACCGATACGCAGTATTTT. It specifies CASSSHRGRTDTQYF.

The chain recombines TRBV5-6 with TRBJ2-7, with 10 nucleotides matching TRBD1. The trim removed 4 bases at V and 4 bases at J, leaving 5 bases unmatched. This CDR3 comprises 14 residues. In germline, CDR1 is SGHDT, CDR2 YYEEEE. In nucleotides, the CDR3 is TGTGCCAGCAGCCCCGGGACAGGGGCGTACGAGCAGTACTTC. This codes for CASSPGTGAYEQYF.

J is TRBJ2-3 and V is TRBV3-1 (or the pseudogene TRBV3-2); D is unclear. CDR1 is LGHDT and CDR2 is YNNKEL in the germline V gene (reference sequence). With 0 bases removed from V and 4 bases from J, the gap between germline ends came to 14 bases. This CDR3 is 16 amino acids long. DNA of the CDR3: TGTGCCAGCAGCCAAGAACATTACCCCTCCCCAGATACGCAGTATTTT. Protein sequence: CASSQEHYPSPDTQYF.

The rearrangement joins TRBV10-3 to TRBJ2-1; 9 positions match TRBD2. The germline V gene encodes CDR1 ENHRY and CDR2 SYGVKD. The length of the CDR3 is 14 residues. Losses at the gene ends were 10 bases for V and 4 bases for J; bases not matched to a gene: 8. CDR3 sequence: CATNLAGVYNEQFF. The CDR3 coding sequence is TGTGCCACGAACTTAGCGGGGGTGTACAATGAGCAGTTCTTC.

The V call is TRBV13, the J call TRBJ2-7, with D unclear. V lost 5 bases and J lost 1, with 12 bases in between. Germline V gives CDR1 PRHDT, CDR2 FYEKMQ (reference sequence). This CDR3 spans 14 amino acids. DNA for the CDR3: TGTGCCAGCAGCCGCTCACAATCTTCCTACGAGCAGTACTTC. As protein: CASSRSQSSYEQYF.

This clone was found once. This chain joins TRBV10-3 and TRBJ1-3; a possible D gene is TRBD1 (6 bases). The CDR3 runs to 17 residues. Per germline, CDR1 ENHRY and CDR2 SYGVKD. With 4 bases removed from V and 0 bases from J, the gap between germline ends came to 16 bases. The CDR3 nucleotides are TGTGCCATCAGTGTCAGGGGCCAACTCCCCTCTGGAAACACCATATATTTT. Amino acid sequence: CAISVRGQLPSGNTIYF.

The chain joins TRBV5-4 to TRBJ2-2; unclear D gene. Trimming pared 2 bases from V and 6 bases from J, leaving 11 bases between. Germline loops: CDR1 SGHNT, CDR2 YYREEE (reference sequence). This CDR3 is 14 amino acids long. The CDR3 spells CASSLDAAAGELFF. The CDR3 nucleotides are TGTGCCAGCAGCTTAGACGCTGCGGCCGGGGAGCTGTTTTTT.

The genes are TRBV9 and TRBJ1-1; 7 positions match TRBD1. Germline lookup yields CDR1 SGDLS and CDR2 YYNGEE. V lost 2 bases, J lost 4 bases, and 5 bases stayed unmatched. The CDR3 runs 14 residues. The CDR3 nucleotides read TGTGCCAGCAGCGTTAGCACAGGGGCCACTGAAGCTTTCTTT. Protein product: CASSVSTGATEAFF.

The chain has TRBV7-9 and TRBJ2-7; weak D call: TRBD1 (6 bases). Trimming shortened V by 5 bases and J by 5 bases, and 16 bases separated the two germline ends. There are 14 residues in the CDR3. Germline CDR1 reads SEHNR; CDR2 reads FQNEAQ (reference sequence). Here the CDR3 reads CASSTGTPKNEQYF. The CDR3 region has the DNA TGTGCCAGCAGCACGGGGACACCAAAAAACGAGCAGTACTTC.